These 22 T cell receptor beta chains originate from one sample sequenced in a study of T cells in women clearing cervical HPV infection. Measured with immunoSEQ multiplex PCR; TCRdb has only the in-frame clones, and not every one. The sample features 30,000 to 40,000 clones, with roughly 1.4% in its top ten. Sequencing was done on a sample of blood buffy coat. The source is a woman aged 18-69 years with a cervical HPV16 infection that either progressed to CIN3+ or cleared (not recorded which).

With regard to this clone: The read falls 3 residues short of the CDR3 end, and the missing part is taken from the germline J gene. The chain has TRBV7-2 and TRBJ1-2, with D possibly matching TRBD1 (6 bases). The CDR3 totals 15 residues. Germline CDR1 and CDR2: SGHTA and FQGNSA. CDR3 sequence: CASSVRGGLTYDYTF. The sequenced CDR3 bases are TGTGCCAGCAGCGTACGGGGGGGCCTTACCTACGAC.

To note about this clone: The sequenced fragment ends 3 residues before the CDR3 boundary, so the rest is inferred from the germline J gene. The chain recombines TRBV19 with TRBJ2-7, with 10 bases identical to TRBD2. Unmatched junction bases numbered 3, after V lost 4 bases and J lost 3 bases. The CDR3 consists of 14 residues. CDR1 is LNHDA, CDR2 SQIVND, per germline (reference sequence). The CDR3 bases that were read are TGTGCCAGTAGTACCCAGCGGGGGGGCTACGAG. Its translation: CASSTQRGGYE. The whole CDR3 sequence is CASSTQRGGYEQYF.

Notes on this clone: The sequence runs out 3 residues before the end of the CDR3; the remainder is reconstructed from the germline J gene. V gene TRBV5-1 combines with J gene TRBJ2-6; unclear D gene. Deletions cut 7 bases from V and 0 bases from J, with 11 bases between. CDR3 length: 15 amino acids. The germline V gene has CDR1 SGHRS and CDR2 YFSETQ. The CDR3 bases that were read are TGCGCCAGCGGTTCCACCAGCTCTGGGGCCAACGTC. It codes for CASGSTSSGANV. Given in full, the CDR3 is CASGSTSSGANVLTF.

In regard to this clone: The missing CDR3 end, 3 residues past where the read stops, is filled in from the germline J gene. The chain is built from TRBV30 and TRBJ2-1, with no clear D. V dropped 0 bases and J dropped 8 bases, with 14 bases sitting between them. Germline CDR1 is GTSNPN and CDR2 is SVGIG (reference sequence). The CDR3 consists of 14 residues. This chain's CDR3 is CAWSVGYSFHEQFF. CDR3 DNA, as far as it was read: TGTGCCTGGAGTGTAGGGTACTCGTTCCATGAG.

As to this clone: The read comes to an end 3 residues before the CDR3 does, leaving the germline J gene to fill in the end. V is TRBV28 and J is TRBJ2-7; D unresolved. With 4 bases removed from V and 4 bases from J, the gap between germline ends came to 5 bases. Germline lookup yields CDR1 MDHEN and CDR2 SYDVKM. CDR3 length: 11 residues. CDR3 DNA, as far as it was read: TGTGCCAGCAGTTCGTCGTACGAG. Its protein product is CASSSSYE. The CDR3 in full is CASSSSYEQYF.

As regards this clone: Sequencing ends 3 residues short of the CDR3 end; the germline J gene provides the rest. At the DNA level, this CDR3 is encoded by other sequences in the same sample as well. The chain uses TRBV18 and TRBJ1-2; D is ambiguous. The CDR3 spans 13 residues. The V and J ends lost 0 bases and 4 bases respectively, with 6 bases between them. Germline V gives CDR1 KGHSH, CDR2 LQKENI. CDR3 sequence reads: CASSPPSGYGYTF. The sequenced CDR3 bases are TGTGCCAGCTCACCACCGTCGGGCTATGGC.

Comments on this clone: The sequenced fragment ends 3 residues before the CDR3 boundary, so the rest is inferred from the germline J gene. This rearrangement joins TRBV19 to TRBJ2-3; 9 bases map to TRBD2. CDR1 LNHDA and CDR2 SQIVND come from the germline V gene (reference sequence). CDR3 length: 15 amino acids. The trim removed 6 bases at V and 4 bases at J, leaving 8 bases unmatched. CDR3 residues: CASRRGGGASDTQYF. The CDR3 bases that were read are TGTGCCAGTAGAAGAGGCGGGGGGGCCTCAGATACG.

As regards this clone: Read sequence stops 3 residues before the CDR3 end, and the germline J gene provides the missing end. V usage is TRBV7-9 and J usage is TRBJ2-5, with D uncertain. This CDR3 contains 13 residues. Germline CDR1 and CDR2: SEHNR and FQNEAQ (reference sequence). The sequenced CDR3 bases are TGTGCCAGCAGCGCGGATCTGTTAGATACC. Its protein product is CASSADLLDT. The full CDR3 protein is CASSADLLDTQYF.

About this clone: The read is 3 residues too short to cover the CDR3 end, so that end is filled in from the germline J gene. The chain links TRBV30 to TRBJ2-4, with 10 positions matching TRBD1. Trimming at V came to 2 bases and at J to 6 bases, leaving 4 bases not matched to a gene. The CDR3 length is 14 residues. Germline CDR1 GTSNPN, CDR2 SVGIG (reference sequence). The CDR3 DNA, read in part, is TGTGCCTGGAGTAGGACAGGGGGGACAAACATT. Translating gives CAWSRTGGTNI. The full CDR3 protein reads CAWSRTGGTNIQYF.

In regard to this clone: The read gets to within 3 residues of the CDR3 end, and the germline J gene fills in the rest. The chain couples TRBV19 to TRBJ2-5, with 8 bases that match TRBD1. V gave up 6 bases and J gave up 5 bases; unmatched junction bases: 8. CDR1 and CDR2 from the germline V gene are LNHDA and SQIVND (reference sequence). The CDR3 contains 14 residues. The CDR3 reads CASRTTGAGETQYF. CDR3 DNA, as far as it was read: TGTGCCAGTAGGACGACAGGGGCGGGGGAGACC.

The CDR3 loop reads CSGSINTWGDFSYEQYF. The CDR3 bases that were read are TGCAGTGGCTCAATAAATACTTGGGGGGACTTCTCCTACGAG. This chain uses TRBV20-1 with TRBJ2-7; a weak D match, TRBD2 (6 bases). Read data end 3 residues before the CDR3 end; the end is taken from the germline J gene. Germline V gene sequence: CDR1 DFQATT, CDR2 SNEGSKA (reference sequence). CDR3 length equals 17 residues. V lost 7 bases to trimming and J lost 0 bases, with 25 bases between them.

About this clone itself: The read terminates 3 residues ahead of where the CDR3 ends, so the germline J gene completes it. The V gene is TRBV18, the J gene TRBJ2-1, with D hard to call. The length of the CDR3 is 14 residues. Trimming took 1 base from V and 4 from J, leaving 8 bases between them. CDR1 KGHSH and CDR2 LQKENI come from the germline V gene. Incomplete CDR3 DNA: TGTGCCAGCTCACCACGGGCCCGGTACAATGAG. It encodes CASSPRARYNE. The whole CDR3 is CASSPRARYNEQFF.

To note about this clone: The CDR3 extends 3 residues past the end of the read, so its final part is completed from the germline J gene. The genes are TRBV20-1 and TRBJ1-2, with D perhaps TRBD1 (5 bases). Germline V CDR1 and CDR2: DFQATT, SNEGSKA (reference sequence). There are 15 residues in the CDR3. The CDR3 loop reads CSPKGASGRGETYTF. The CDR3 DNA, read in part, is TGCAGTCCTAAAGGGGCTAGCGGGCGGGGAGAGACC.

As concerns this clone: The DNA ends 3 residues before the CDR3 does, and the rest of the CDR3 is filled in from the germline J gene. V usage is TRBV7-3 and J usage is TRBJ2-3, with 8 bases matching TRBD1. CDR1 SGHTA and CDR2 FQGTGA come from the germline V gene. The V segment lost 1 base and the J segment 4 bases; nucleotides outside the gene matches: 7. The CDR3 has 16 amino acids. CDR3 amino acids: CASSLMAGGAADTQYF. The DNA read from the CDR3 is TGTGCCAGCAGCTTAATGGCAGGGGGCGCGGCAGATACG.

Of note for this clone: The read gets to within 3 residues of the CDR3 end, and the germline J gene fills in the rest. The chain combines TRBV6-2 or TRBV6-3 with TRBJ1-2; D is perhaps TRBD1 (5 bases). Germline V gene data show CDR1 as MNHEY and CDR2 as SVGEGT. The CDR3 extends over 14 amino acids. The V end was cut by 7 bases, the J end by 1 base, with 13 bases between. Partial CDR3 DNA: TGTGCCAGCACCGACAGCAGCATTAACTATGGC. Its protein is CASTDSSINYG. The CDR3, in full, reads CASTDSSINYGYTF.

On this clone itself: The read stops 3 residues short of the end of the CDR3; the missing end is completed from the germline J gene. V usage is TRBV6-2 or TRBV6-3 and J usage is TRBJ2-2, with 7 bases identical to TRBD2. V trimming: 5 bases; J trimming: 9 bases; junction bases outside the gene matches: 9. Germline CDR1 and CDR2: MNHEY and SVGEGT. This CDR3 is built from 14 residues. The sequenced part of the CDR3 DNA is TGTGCCAGCAGTCAACCTAGCGGTAGAAGGGAG. Translation: CASSQPSGRRE. The complete CDR3 protein is CASSQPSGRRELFF.

As regards this clone: The read falls 3 residues short of the CDR3 end, and the missing part is taken from the germline J gene. The chain carries TRBV19 and TRBJ1-1; D is perhaps TRBD1 (6 bases). Germline assignment: CDR1 LNHDA and CDR2 SQIVND (reference sequence). V dropped 1 base and J dropped 2 bases, with 11 bases sitting between them. The length of the CDR3 is 15 residues. CDR3 in amino acids: CASSIVNRENTEAFF. The sequenced part of the CDR3 DNA is TGTGCCAGTAGTATAGTCAACAGGGAAAACACTGAA.

As concerns this clone: The read ends 3 residues early relative to the CDR3; the germline J gene fills the gap. The V call is TRBV19, the J call TRBJ2-7; maybe TRBD1 (5 bases). CDR3 length equals 15 residues. V shed 0 bases and J shed 6 bases, with 15 bases lying between them. Germline CDR1 LNHDA, CDR2 SQIVND (reference sequence). The CDR3 reads CASSIDGVGAREQYF. The CDR3 bases that were read are TGTGCCAGTAGTATAGATGGCGTAGGGGCCCGCGAG. Full variable domain (rest looked up from reference TRBV19 and TRBJ2-7): DGGITQSPKYLFRKEGQNVTLSCEQNLNHDAMYWYRQDPGQGLRLIYYSQIVNDFQKGDIAEGYSVSREKKESFPLTVTSAQKNPTAFYLCASSIDGVGAREQYFGPGTRLTVT.

On this clone itself: The read terminates 3 residues ahead of where the CDR3 ends, so the germline J gene completes it. The chain has TRBV7-2 and TRBJ2-5; D is ambiguous. Trimming stripped 6 bases from V and 2 bases from J, with 10 bases between. Germline assignment: CDR1 SGHTA and CDR2 FQGNSA. This CDR3 contains 13 residues. The CDR3 is CASSSFPQETQYF. The CDR3 DNA, read in part, is TGTGCCAGCAGTTCCTTCCCTCAAGAGACC. The full variable domain, in which reference TRBV7-2 and TRBJ2-5 provide the parts outside the CDR3, is GAGVSQSPSNKVTEKGKDVELRCDPISGHTALYWYRQSLGQGLEFLIYFQGNSAPDKSGLPSDRFSAERTGGSVSTLTIQRTQQEDSAVYLCASSSFPQETQYFGPGTRLLVL.

For this clone: From the germline J gene comes the end of the CDR3, since the read stops 3 residues before it. This sequence joins TRBV30 and TRBJ2-5; TRBD2 aligns across 13 bases. This CDR3 has 16 amino acids. Trimming took 0 bases from V and 5 from J; bases not matched to a gene: 6. Germline V gene data show CDR1 as GTSNPN and CDR2 as SVGIG (reference sequence). The part of the CDR3 DNA that was read is TGTGCCTGGAGTGTAAGACTAGCGGGAGGTTTCGAGACC. This sequence encodes CAWSVRLAGGFET. The whole CDR3 sequence reads CAWSVRLAGGFETQYF.

About this clone: The read ends 3 residues before the CDR3 terminus; that terminus is restored from the germline J gene. The V gene is TRBV2, the J gene TRBJ2-7; TRBD1 aligns across 8 bases. Germline values: CDR1 SNHLY, CDR2 FYNNEI. With V trimmed by 6 bases and J by 0 bases, 4 bases remained unmatched. This CDR3 is 14 amino acids long. CDR3 loop: CASRRTGISYEQYF. The covered CDR3 bases are TGTGCCAGCAGGAGGACAGGGATCTCCTACGAG.

On this clone: The read halts 3 residues ahead of the CDR3 end, with the missing end drawn from the germline J gene. The V gene is TRBV6-2 or TRBV6-3, the J gene TRBJ2-7, with a possible D match to TRBD1 (6 bases). CDR1 MNHEY and CDR2 SVGEGT come from the germline V gene. Trimming left V 7 bases short and J 4 bases short, with 20 bases between. The CDR3 spans 15 residues. The CDR3 bases that were read are TGTGCCAGCACCCACAGGGAGCCGCCTCTATACGAG. Protein product: CASTHREPPLYE. The complete CDR3 sequence is CASTHREPPLYEQYF.